The TCR beta chain under discussion was sequenced for a study of T cell responses to AZD1222 COVID-19 vaccine. V dropped 7 bases and J dropped 3; count of bases not matched to a gene: 4. Germline loops: CDR1 LNHDA, CDR2 SQIVND (reference sequence). The CDR3 totals 14 residues. TCRdb's table, derived via immunoSEQ multiplex PCR, lists solely in-frame clones and lacks some. The sample records 85,000 to 90,000 clones, about 90% being singletons. On this clone itself: Its specificity is not known.

Regarding the study as a whole: Seropositivity was recorded at baseline in only five to seven AZD1222 recipients. Elevations in Spike-specific TCR breadth and depth followed administration of two AZD1222 doses. Dominant at 160-218 and 743-854, vaccine-associated CD4 TCRs also spanned spike. Females made up more of the donors, who were largely white British, and clonal diversity may have come out too low.

V is TRBV19 and J is TRBJ2-2; TRBD1 agrees at 8 bases. Sequenced material: peripheral blood, taken on day 0 of MenACWY control vaccination. The source is an adult in good health. This CDR3 reads CASIMTGDTGELFF. The CDR3 DNA is TGTGCCAGTATCATGACAGGGGACACCGGGGAGCTGTTTTTT.